One and the same sample provided the 25 T cell receptor beta chains below, sequenced in a study of molecular identifiers for immune sequencing clone quantification. TCRdb re-analysed the PCR reads in MiXCR, keeping a single row per CDR3 protein. The sample consists of about 640,000 distinct CDR3 sequences, just under 20% of them appearing once. Source material: naive CD8+ T cells from blood, with Jurkat cell RNA spiked in. As for subset: FACS-sorted CD8+CD4-CCR7+CD45RA+ naive T cells. The receptors derive from a human donor in good health. Some libraries in this study had Jurkat cell RNA spiked in.

This clonotype has at least ten counts. The V call is TRBV10-1, the J call TRBJ2-5; a possible D gene is TRBD2 (6 bases). CDR1 is WNHNN, CDR2 SYGVQD, per germline (reference sequence). This CDR3 is 15 amino acids long. Deletions cut 6 bases from V and 2 bases from J, with 16 bases between. This CDR3 reads CASSPSLGGQETQYF. CDR3 coding DNA: TGCGCCAGCAGCCCTTCACTCGGGGGTCAAGAGACCCAGTACTTC.

This clonotype has ten or more counts. The J gene is TRBJ2-7, the V gene TRBV19, with 8 nucleotides matching TRBD1. V was pared by 6 bases and J by 6 bases, with 10 bases of the junction left unmatched. Germline V gene sequence: CDR1 LNHDA, CDR2 SQIVND (reference sequence). CDR3 size: 14 residues. The CDR3 spells CASSRDRSYLEQYF. CDR3 coding DNA: TGTGCCAGTAGCCGGGACAGGTCGTACCTCGAGCAGTACTTC.

This clonotype was seen ten or more times. The chain uses TRBV19 and TRBJ1-5; D ambiguous. This CDR3 comprises 12 residues. In germline, CDR1 is LNHDA, CDR2 SQIVND (reference sequence). V lost 5 bases and J lost 4, with 6 bases in between. The CDR3 sequence is CASSDPNQPQHF. The CDR3 region has the DNA TGTGCCAGTAGTGACCCTAATCAGCCCCAGCATTTT.

With regard to this clonotype: With a much larger clone just one base away, this may be a read error. The gene calls are TRBV20-1 and TRBJ2-5, with 8 bases matching TRBD1. The CDR3 runs 15 residues. CDR1 and CDR2 (germline): DFQATT, SNEGSKA (reference sequence). CDR3 nucleotides: TGCAGTGCTAGAGTAGGACAGGGTGTCCAAGAGACCCAGCACTTC. It yields the protein CSARVGQGVQETQHF.

This clonotype came up many times. The chain joins TRBV2 to TRBJ2-1; 13 nucleotides align to TRBD2. This CDR3 spans 13 amino acids. Germline lookup yields CDR1 SNHLY and CDR2 FYNNEI. The junction had 3 bases not matched to a gene; V was cut back by 6 bases and J by 10 bases. The CDR3 sequence is CASRGTSGTEQFF. The DNA of the CDR3 is TGTGCCAGCAGGGGGACTAGCGGGACCGAGCAGTTCTTC.

Concerning this clonotype itself: It may be a read error: a sequence one base away is much more abundant. The chain uses TRBV28 and TRBJ2-2; 9 bases align to TRBD1. In germline, CDR1 is MDHEN, CDR2 SYDVKM. CDR3 length equals 16 residues. For the CDR3, the DNA is TGTGCCAGCAATACTCGGGACAGGGCGAAATCCGGGGAGCTGTCTTTT. It is translated as CASNTRDRAKSGELSF.

This clonotype has a count of ten or more. V gene TRBV20-1 combines with J gene TRBJ2-4; tentatively, D is TRBD1 or TRBD2 (5 bases each). Trimming left V 3 bases short and J 2 bases short, with 17 bases between. The V gene's germline CDR1 is DFQATT and CDR2 SNEGSKA (reference sequence). This CDR3 has 16 amino acids. The CDR3 bases are TGCAGTGCTAGTCCCGGGGCCGGTGACCCCAAAAACATTCAGTACTTC. Protein: CSASPGAGDPKNIQYF.

With regard to this clonotype: The junction shows a germline mismatch at one end, possibly a read error. V usage is TRBV19 and J usage is TRBJ1-2, with 10 nucleotides matching TRBD1. Germline V lookup: CDR1 LNHDA, CDR2 SQIVND (reference sequence). The CDR3 is made up of 16 amino acids. The CDR3: CASSNRDRGNGYGYAF. CDR3 nucleotide sequence: TGTGCCAGTAGTAACCGGGACAGGGGTAACGGCTATGGCTACGCCTTC.

To note about this clonotype: This may come from a read error, since a much larger clone is one base off. CDR3 sequence reads: CASSLGTTNEQSF. CDR3 bases: TGTGCCAGCAGCTTGGGGACTACCAATGAGCAGTCCTTC. The chain combines TRBV5-6 with TRBJ2-1, with D maybe TRBD2 (6 bases). Per germline, CDR1 SGHDT and CDR2 YYEEEE. CDR3 length: 13 residues.

This clonotype was seen at least ten times. The V gene is TRBV12-3 or TRBV12-4, the J gene TRBJ2-5, with 13 nucleotides matching TRBD2. With 5 bases clipped from V and 3 bases from J, the junction kept 3 bases outside the gene matches. This CDR3 region has 15 residues. CDR3 sequence: CASSPGLAGKETQYF. CDR3 in DNA: TGTGCCAGCAGTCCGGGACTAGCGGGAAAAGAGACCCAGTACTTC.

This clonotype was observed many times. V is TRBV11-2 and J is TRBJ2-4, with D tentatively TRBD1 (5 bases). There are 12 residues in the CDR3. V lost 10 bases to trimming and J lost 6 bases, with 13 bases between them. Germline-derived CDR1 and CDR2 are SGHAT and FQNNGV. The CDR3, as DNA: TGTGCCACCCGTGACAGAATAAACATTCAGTACTTC. Translation gives CATRDRINIQYF.

This clonotype was observed a few times. This chain joins TRBV12-5 and TRBJ2-7, with D possibly being TRBD2 (5 bases). This CDR3 has 14 amino acids. Trimming removed 8 bases from V and 6 bases from J, with 20 bases in between. CDR1 and CDR2 from the germline V gene are LGHNT and FRNRAP. The CDR3 DNA follows: TGTGCTAGTAGTAGTGAGATAGGAGCGGCCGAGCAGTACTTC. Protein product: CASSSEIGAAEQYF.

The chain is built from TRBV6-5 and TRBJ2-2; TRBD2 matches 13 bases. The CDR3 length is 16 residues. The germline V gene has CDR1 MNHEY and CDR2 SVGAGI. The J segment lost 7 bases and the V segment lost 5 bases, leaving 7 bases of the junction unmatched. DNA for the CDR3: TGTGCCAGCAGTCAACTAGCGGGGGGGCAGGGCGGGGAGCTGTTTTTT. Translation: CASSQLAGGQGGELFF.

This clonotype was detected ten times or more. This chain uses TRBV7-9 with TRBJ1-2; TRBD1 matches 7 bases. Germline V CDR1 and CDR2: SEHNR, FQNEAQ (reference sequence). V was pared by 5 bases and J by 2 bases, with 26 bases of the junction left unmatched. The CDR3 runs to 21 residues. CDR3 DNA: TGTGCCAGCAGCCCACTCCTTTCTTCTGAGACAGGGAGGGATGGAAACTATGGCTACACCTTC. Translation: CASSPLLSSETGRDGNYGYTF. Together with reference TRBV7-9 and TRBJ1-2, the CDR3 gives the full variable domain: DTGVSQNPRHKITKRGQNVTFRCDPISEHNRLYWYRQTLGQGPEFLTYFQNEAQLEKSRLLSDRFSAERPKGSFSTLEIQRTEQGDSAMYLCASSPLLSSETGRDGNYGYTFGSGTRLTVV.

This clonotype has only a few counts. This chain uses TRBV28 with TRBJ2-7, with 8 positions matching TRBD1. Germline values: CDR1 MDHEN, CDR2 SYDVKM. V lost 5 bases, J lost 4 bases, and 7 bases stayed unmatched. This CDR3 is 14 amino acids long. The CDR3 nucleotides read TGTGCCAGCAGTCTCCGGGACAGGTGGTACGAGCAGTACTTC. It specifies CASSLRDRWYEQYF.

Remarks on this clonotype: A clone one base away is much larger, so this may be a read error. The J gene is TRBJ2-2, the V gene TRBV6-2 or TRBV6-3; unclear D gene. V dropped 5 bases and J dropped 4 bases, with 14 bases sitting between them. The CDR3 sequence is 15 residues long. Germline assignment: CDR1 MNHEY and CDR2 SVGEGT. CDR3: CASSPRRTVTGELFF. For the CDR3, the DNA is TGTGCCAGCAGTCCCCGTCGGACCGTCACCGGGGAGCTGTTTTTT.

This clonotype was seen a few times. The V and J genes are TRBV6-2 or TRBV6-3 and TRBJ2-5, with D perhaps matching TRBD2 (9 bases). The CDR3 covers 17 residues. Trimming removed 5 bases from V and 5 bases from J, with 24 bases in between. The germline V gene has CDR1 MNHEY and CDR2 SVGEGT. CDR3 nucleotides: TGTGCCAGCAGTCCCCAGGGGGCCCTAGCGGGAATGGAGACCCAGTACTTC. Translating it yields CASSPQGALAGMETQYF.

This clonotype was found many times. The rearrangement links TRBV4-3 to TRBJ2-5; 12 bases are shared with TRBD2. Germline values: CDR1 LGHNA, CDR2 YSLEER. This CDR3 is 18 amino acids long. Trimming at V came to 0 bases and at J to 2 bases, leaving 7 bases not matched to a gene. The CDR3 loop reads CASSQELAGGPLQETQYF. CDR3 in DNA: TGCGCCAGCAGCCAAGAGCTAGCGGGGGGGCCCTTACAAGAGACCCAGTACTTC.

This clonotype showed up many times. This chain uses TRBV7-9 with TRBJ2-5, with D possibly matching TRBD2 (6 bases). Per the germline V gene, CDR1 is SEHNR and CDR2 is FQNEAQ (reference sequence). The CDR3 is 13 amino acids. V was cut by 5 bases and J by 9 bases, with 16 bases left in between. The CDR3 nucleotides read TGTGCCAGCAGCGCCCCGGCTAGCGCTCCCCAGTACTTC. Protein: CASSAPASAPQYF.

This clonotype was counted many times. This chain links TRBV6-5 with TRBJ2-5, with D possibly TRBD1 on 6 matching bases. From germline, CDR1 is MNHEY and CDR2 SVGAGI. This CDR3 region has 14 residues. V lost 5 bases and J lost 5, with 15 bases in between. CDR3 in amino acids: CASSPRQDWETQYF. CDR3 nucleotides: TGTGCCAGCAGTCCGCGACAGGATTGGGAGACCCAGTACTTC.

This clonotype occurred many times. The chain is built from TRBV20-1 and TRBJ2-6, with D perhaps assigned TRBD1 or TRBD2 (6 bases each). Germline V gene lookup returns CDR1 DFQATT and CDR2 SNEGSKA (reference sequence). This CDR3 has 16 residues. V was shortened by 0 bases and J by 2 bases, with 11 bases between the two germline ends. CDR3 protein: CSARDLGGPGANVLTF. The CDR3 DNA follows: TGCAGTGCTAGAGATCTTGGGGGGCCTGGGGCCAACGTCCTGACTTTC.

V is TRBV19 and J is TRBJ1-6, with a weak D call TRBD1 (6 bases). V shed 6 bases and J shed 14 bases, with 14 bases lying between them. CDR1 LNHDA and CDR2 SQIVND come from the germline V gene (reference sequence). The length of the CDR3 is 12 residues. CDR3: CASSPGAGALHF. CDR3 in DNA: TGTGCCAGTAGCCCAGGGGCCGGGGCCCTCCACTTT. Full variable domain (remainder filled in from reference TRBV19 and TRBJ1-6): DGGITQSPKYLFRKEGQNVTLSCEQNLNHDAMYWYRQDPGQGLRLIYYSQIVNDFQKGDIAEGYSVSREKKESFPLTVTSAQKNPTAFYLCASSPGAGALHFGNGTRLTVT.

This clonotype has more than one count but fewer than ten. The gene calls are TRBV15 and TRBJ1-1; D uncertain. V lost 4 bases and J 4 bases, leaving 10 bases between the germline ends. Germline assignment: CDR1 LNHNV and CDR2 YYDKDF (reference sequence). CDR3 length equals 13 residues. This CDR3 is CATSTVWGTEAFF. The CDR3 coding sequence is TGTGCCACCAGCACCGTATGGGGCACTGAAGCTTTCTTT. Full variable domain (outside the CDR3, taken from reference TRBV15 and TRBJ1-1): DAMVIQNPRYQVTQFGKPVTLSCSQTLNHNVMYWYQQKSSQAPKLLFHYYDKDFNNEADTPDNFQSRRPNTSFCFLDIRSPGLGDTAMYLCATSTVWGTEAFFGQGTRLTVV.

About this clonotype: Since a much larger clone is just one base distant, this may be a read error. The chain joins TRBV7-9 to TRBJ2-3; D is undetermined. This CDR3 spans 16 amino acids. V gave up 0 bases and J gave up 3 bases, with 13 bases separating them. Germline V CDR1 and CDR2: SEHNR, FQNEAQ (reference sequence). The CDR3 region is CASSLADLVGTDTQYF. Written as DNA, the CDR3 is TGTGCCAGCAGCTTAGCGGACCTAGTCGGTACAGATACGCAGTATTTT. Variable domain in full (rest from reference TRBV7-9 and TRBJ2-3): DTGVSQNPRHKITKRGQNVTFRCDPISEHNRLYWYRQTLGQGPEFLTYFQNEAQLEKSRLLSDRFSAERPKGSFSTLEIQRTEQGDSAMYLCASSLADLVGTDTQYFGPGTRLTVL.

This clonotype was observed at least ten times. The chain employs TRBV7-9 and TRBJ2-5; a weak D match, TRBD1 (5 bases). This CDR3 contains 13 residues. V was cut by 6 bases and J by 4 bases, with 12 bases left in between. Germline loops: CDR1 SEHNR, CDR2 FQNEAQ (reference sequence). The CDR3 DNA follows: TGTGCCAGCAGACTCCAGGGTGCAGAGACCCAGTACTTC. It codes for CASRLQGAETQYF.